A single sample gave rise to the 23 T cell receptor beta chains below, sequenced in a study of CD8 T cells in ankylosing spondylitis. The study, taken as a whole, reports: Seemingly characteristic of ankylosing spondylitis blood was a TCR beta motif consisting of about 8 highly homologous variants.

TCRdb re-called the 5' RACE reads through MiXCR, storing one row per CDR3 protein. The sample contains 200,000 to 250,000 distinct CDR3 sequences, 5.5% to 7.5% of which appear only once. For these receptors, no antigen is known. Sequenced input: blood, either unsorted or a sorted T cell fraction (not recorded which). The source of these receptors is a male donor with ankylosing spondylitis.

Ten or more counts support this clonotype. In DNA form, the CDR3 reads TGCAGTGCTAGTGACTGGTACGAGCAGTACTTC. Protein sequence: CSASDWYEQYF. The rearrangement links TRBV20-1 to TRBJ2-7; no reliable D call. Per germline, CDR1 DFQATT and CDR2 SNEGSKA (reference sequence). V lost 3 bases and J lost 4, with 7 bases in between. This CDR3 is 11 amino acids long.

The genes are TRBV11-2 and TRBJ2-5; tentatively, D is TRBD2 (5 bases). V was trimmed by 4 bases and J by 5 bases, leaving 14 bases between them. CDR1 is SGHAT and CDR2 is FQNNGV in the germline V gene. The CDR3 covers 14 residues. The CDR3 sequence: CASSSSDSPETQYF. DNA of the CDR3: TGTGCCAGCAGCTCCTCGGACTCGCCGGAGACCCAGTACTTC.

This clonotype has only a few counts. The J gene is TRBJ2-5, the V gene TRBV4-3; the match to TRBD1 covers 7 bases. The CDR3 consists of 16 residues. The V gene's germline CDR1 is LGHNA and CDR2 YSLEER. Trimming removed 2 bases from V and 5 bases from J; junction bases left unmatched: 11. CDR3 sequence reads: CASSQLHPTGIETQYF. The CDR3 nucleotides are TGCGCCAGCAGCCAACTCCACCCGACAGGGATCGAGACCCAGTACTTC.

In this sample, this clonotype turned up a few times. V usage is TRBV30 and J usage is TRBJ2-7, with TRBD1 matching 9 bases. CDR3 length: 15 amino acids. V was clipped by 7 bases and J by 2 bases; unmatched bases: 12. The germline V gene encodes CDR1 GTSNPN and CDR2 SVGIG (reference sequence). The CDR3 protein is CASDPTGTGPYEQYF. The CDR3 DNA sequence: TGTGCCTCCGATCCGACCGGGACAGGGCCCTACGAGCAGTACTTC.

This clonotype was counted many times. This chain uses TRBV29-1 with TRBJ2-1; no clear D. This CDR3 region has 11 residues. From germline, CDR1 is SQVTM and CDR2 ANQGSEA. The V end lost 5 bases, the J end lost 6 bases, and 8 bases lay between the germline ends. The chain's CDR3 is CSVPELNEQFF. The CDR3, as DNA: TGCAGCGTTCCAGAGCTCAATGAGCAGTTCTTC.

This clonotype was picked up many times. CDR3 sequence reads: CASSHRTGGPMGGYTF. DNA of the CDR3: TGCGCCAGCAGCCACCGGACAGGGGGTCCTATGGGTGGCTACACCTTC. The chain carries TRBV4-1 and TRBJ1-2; 10 nucleotides agree with TRBD1. This CDR3 region has 16 residues. The V gene's germline CDR1 is MGHRA and CDR2 YSYEKL. The J segment lost 7 bases and the V segment lost 3 bases, leaving 11 bases of the junction unmatched.

This clonotype was recorded many times. V gene TRBV27 combines with J gene TRBJ1-5; D is undetermined. Germline V CDR1 and CDR2: MNHEY, SMNVEV (reference sequence). CDR3 length: 15 amino acids. V was clipped by 1 base and J by 8 bases, with 15 bases between them. DNA for the CDR3: TGTGCCAGCAGTTTATATGGACCGCGGTCCGAGCCCCAGCATTTT. It translates to CASSLYGPRSEPQHF.

The chain combines TRBV6-2 or TRBV6-3 with TRBJ2-7; 10 bases line up with TRBD1. This CDR3 is built from 15 residues. J gave up 2 bases and V 6 bases, and 7 bases lay outside the gene matches. CDR1 and CDR2 (germline): MNHEY, SVGEGT. The CDR3 sequence: CASSPGQGGTYEQYF. The CDR3, as DNA: TGTGCCAGCAGCCCCGGACAGGGGGGCACCTACGAGCAGTACTTC.

The J gene is TRBJ2-3, the V gene TRBV7-3; 9 bases map to TRBD1. The CDR3 length is 16 residues. The ends lost 8 bases at V and 0 bases at J; junction bases unmatched: 9. Germline CDR1 reads SGHTA; CDR2 reads FQGTGA. The CDR3 DNA follows: TGTGCCAGCTCCTTAGGGACAGGGACCAGCACAGATACGCAGTATTTT. It yields the protein CASSLGTGTSTDTQYF.

This clonotype was seen repeatedly, ten times or more. The chain joins TRBV24-1 to TRBJ1-2; possible D gene TRBD1, 5 bases. This CDR3 is built from 14 residues. V lost 3 bases and J lost 5, with 12 bases in between. Germline V gene lookup returns CDR1 KGHDR and CDR2 SFDVKD. Written as DNA, the CDR3 is TGTGCCACCAGTGATCAGGGACGGAGATATGGCTACACCTTC. It encodes CATSDQGRRYGYTF.

The rearrangement links TRBV6-2 or TRBV6-3 to TRBJ1-1, with 7 nucleotides matching TRBD1. The trim removed 6 bases at V and 2 bases at J, leaving 6 bases unmatched. The CDR3 consists of 14 residues. Germline CDR1 and CDR2: MNHEY and SVGEGT. The CDR3 region is CASRTGKFNTEAFF. The DNA of the CDR3 is TGTGCCAGCAGGACAGGGAAATTTAACACTGAAGCTTTCTTT.

This clonotype was detected many times. This rearrangement joins TRBV20-1 to TRBJ2-1; possibly TRBD2 for D (5 bases). The ends were cut back, 0 bases at V and 0 bases at J, with 9 bases in the middle. This CDR3 has 15 amino acids. The germline CDR1 and CDR2 sequences are DFQATT and SNEGSKA (reference sequence). DNA of the CDR3: TGCAGTGCTAGAGAACGGACTTTCTCCTACAATGAGCAGTTCTTC. It is translated as CSARERTFSYNEQFF.

The rearrangement uses TRBV7-2 and TRBJ2-1; possibly TRBD1 for D (6 bases). The CDR3 has 16 residues. Germline V gene lookup returns CDR1 SGHTA and CDR2 FQGNSA. V was trimmed by 5 bases and J by 9 bases, leaving 23 bases between them. The CDR3 reads CASSPSGWGRMIEQFF. In DNA form, the CDR3 reads TGTGCCAGCAGCCCCTCTGGTTGGGGGCGCATGATTGAGCAGTTCTTC.

The rearrangement links TRBV2 to TRBJ2-3; D might be TRBD1 or TRBD2, each matching 5 bases. The V end was cut by 4 bases, the J end by 2 bases, with 19 bases between. This CDR3 has 17 amino acids. The germline V gene encodes CDR1 SNHLY and CDR2 FYNNEI. The CDR3 here is CASSASPDSGFTDTQYF. In DNA form, the CDR3 reads TGTGCCAGCAGTGCCTCCCCCGACAGCGGTTTCACAGATACGCAGTATTTT.

There are many counts of this clonotype. The chain is built from TRBV27 and TRBJ1-2; the D gene is possibly TRBD1 (6 bases). Germline V CDR1 and CDR2: MNHEY, SMNVEV (reference sequence). The ends were cut back, 6 bases at V and 8 bases at J, with 13 bases in the middle. The CDR3 runs to 12 residues. The CDR3 sequence: CASSSGHLGYTF. CDR3 coding DNA: TGTGCCAGCAGCTCGGGACATTTGGGCTACACCTTC.

This clonotype was recorded many times. The rearrangement links TRBV7-2 to TRBJ2-1; D is ambiguous. Per the germline V gene, CDR1 is SGHTA and CDR2 is FQGNSA. Trimming removed 2 bases at V and 6 bases at J, with 11 bases between. This CDR3 contains 14 residues. The CDR3 loop reads CASSLIFRGNEQFF. Written as DNA, the CDR3 is TGTGCCAGCAGCTTAATCTTTCGCGGCAATGAGCAGTTCTTC.

This clonotype came up a few times. The chain joins TRBV27 to TRBJ2-1, with 15 bases aligning to TRBD2. Germline CDR1 reads MNHEY; CDR2 reads SMNVEV (reference sequence). The CDR3 is made up of 17 amino acids. The ends lost 6 bases at V and 0 bases at J; junction bases unmatched: 3. The CDR3 DNA reads as TGTGCCAGCAGGGGGACTAGCGGGAGGTACTCCTACAATGAGCAGTTCTTC. Protein product: CASRGTSGRYSYNEQFF.

This clonotype occurred a few times. The rearrangement joins TRBV15 to TRBJ2-6; unclear D gene. V gave up 5 bases and J gave up 3 bases, with 5 bases separating them. The CDR3 extends over 13 amino acids. Germline CDR1 reads LNHNV; CDR2 reads YYDKDF (reference sequence). The CDR3 loop reads CATSLGGANVLTF. The DNA for the CDR3 is TGTGCCACCAGCTTAGGTGGGGCCAACGTCCTGACTTTC.

This chain joins TRBV20-1 and TRBJ2-1, with D possibly matching TRBD1 (5 bases). This CDR3 contains 14 residues. Trimming shortened V by 0 bases and J by 8 bases, and 14 bases separated the two germline ends. Germline loops: CDR1 DFQATT, CDR2 SNEGSKA (reference sequence). CDR3 DNA sequence: TGCAGTGCTAGAGAGCTGGGGCAGGGCTATGAGCAGTTCTTC. Translated: CSARELGQGYEQFF.

This clonotype was seen repeatedly, ten times or more. V gene TRBV4-2 combines with J gene TRBJ2-7; D is undetermined. CDR1 is LGHNA and CDR2 is YNFKEQ in the germline V gene. V was cut by 0 bases and J by 4 bases, with 13 bases left in between. This CDR3 comprises 15 residues. The CDR3 coding sequence is TGTGCCAGCAGCCAAGATAATGGGCGATCGTACGAGCAGTACTTC. This translates into CASSQDNGRSYEQYF.

This clonotype was seen many times. The rearrangement joins TRBV29-1 to TRBJ2-1, with 9 bases fitting TRBD1. Per germline, CDR1 SQVTM and CDR2 ANQGSEA. The CDR3 runs to 15 residues. V was clipped by 5 bases and J by 0 bases; unmatched bases: 5. The DNA of the CDR3 is TGCAGCGTTCAAGGGACAGGGAGCTCCTACAATGAGCAGTTCTTC. It is translated as CSVQGTGSSYNEQFF.

V gene TRBV4-2 combines with J gene TRBJ1-1; D unresolved. Germline CDR1 LGHNA, CDR2 YNFKEQ. Between the trimmed V and J ends, which lost 0 bases and 0 bases, there was a span of 8 bases. The CDR3 sequence is 15 residues long. CDR3 bases: TGTGCCAGCAGCCAAGAAGCACAGATGAACACTGAAGCTTTCTTT. It is translated as CASSQEAQMNTEAFF.

This clonotype was counted many times. This rearrangement joins TRBV5-6 to TRBJ2-7; D call uncertain. The CDR3 consists of 12 residues. V lost 4 bases and J 2 bases, leaving 7 bases between the germline ends. Germline assignment: CDR1 SGHDT and CDR2 YYEEEE. The CDR3 bases are TGTGCCAGCAGCCTTTCTACCTACGAGCAGTACTTC. This sequence encodes CASSLSTYEQYF.